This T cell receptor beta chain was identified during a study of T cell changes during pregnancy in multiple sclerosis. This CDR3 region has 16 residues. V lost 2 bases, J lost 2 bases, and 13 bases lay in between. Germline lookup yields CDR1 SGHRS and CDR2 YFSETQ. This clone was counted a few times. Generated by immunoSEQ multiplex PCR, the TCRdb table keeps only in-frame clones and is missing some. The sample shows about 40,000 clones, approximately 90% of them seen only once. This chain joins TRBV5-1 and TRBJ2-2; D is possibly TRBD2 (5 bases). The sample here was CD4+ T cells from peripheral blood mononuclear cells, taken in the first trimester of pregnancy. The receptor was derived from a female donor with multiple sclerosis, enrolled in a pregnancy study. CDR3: CASSFGLATNTGELFF. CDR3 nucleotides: TGCGCCAGCAGCTTTGGGCTAGCAACCAACACCGGGGAGCTGTTTTTT.